This T cell receptor beta chain was sequenced for a study of OX40 agonist ivuxolimab in advanced cancers. Worth noting for this clone: The antigen remains undetermined.

Overall study results and limits: Clonal expansion was seen in CD4+ and CD8+ blood T cells by week 6 at 0.1 to 3.0 mg/kg. The work left the antigen specificity of expanded peripheral T cells undetermined. Among T cells, CD8+ cells averaged more expanded clones than CD4+ cells.

The CDR3 totals 16 residues. Germline V gives CDR1 ENHRY, CDR2 SYGVKD. J gave up 7 bases and V 6 bases, and 9 bases lay outside the gene matches. Only in-frame clones appear in the TCRdb table, and some are missing; sequencing was by immunoSEQ multiplex PCR. The sample yields around 63,000 clones, 86% seen once. The sequence was obtained from an adult with an advanced solid tumor such as melanoma, head and neck, liver or kidney cancer. Material: CD4+ or CD8+ T cells sorted from blood, obtained in a trial of the OX40 agonist ivuxolimab. The J gene is TRBJ2-1, the V gene TRBV10-3; 13 bases are a match to TRBD2. Here the CDR3 reads CAISTAGTSGMNEQFF. DNA for the CDR3: TGTGCCATCAGCACCGCTGGGACTAGCGGGATGAATGAGCAGTTCTTC.